This is a list of T cell receptor beta chains from one sample in a study of blood T cell repertoires in COVID-19. The protocol was immunoSEQ multiplex PCR, while the TCRdb copy is restricted to in-frame clones and leaves out a portion. The sample lists roughly 92,000 clones; around 90% were seen once. Sequencing was performed on peripheral blood. The receptor source for this set is a woman of 80 years or more with active or convalescent COVID-19. CDR3s leave out the opening cysteine and the closing phenylalanine or tryptophan.

j_call cdr3_length v_call cdr3_aa
TRBJ2-3 15 TRBV9 ASSVGARLDSTDTQY
TRBJ2-5 14 TRBV13 ASSARTSGNQETQY
TRBJ1-5 13 TRBV4-2 ASSQDTGVTQPQH
TRBJ2-5 16 TRBV19 ASSIDNSGTARQETQY
TRBJ1-1 15 TRBV4-3 ASSQSPGQGGYTEAF
TRBJ1-2 13 TRBV5-8 ASSWTGVADYGYT
TRBJ1-2 14 TRBV29-1 SVPTGGGSRSYGYT
TRBJ1-1 15 TRBV18 ASSPSGTGGRNTEAF
TRBJ2-5 11 TRBV9 ASSRGGFETQY
TRBJ1-5 12 TRBV19 ASSAQGVGQPQH
TRBJ1-1 11 TRBV11-3 ASSQAPNTEAF
TRBJ2-1 15 TRBV10-2 ASRPSRRESSYNEQF
TRBJ2-1 12 TRBV27 ASVRAQWGGGQF
TRBJ2-2 13 TRBV2 ASSVLGENTGELF
TRBJ2-7 13 TRBV28 ASTPRRTLAGEQY
TRBJ2-5 14 TRBV9 ASSLSPAQAEETQY